This entry lists 22 T cell receptor beta chains sequenced from one sample in a study of shared clonotypes between healthy human individuals. The naive CD8 subset, CD45RO-negative cells positively selected for CCR7, excluded terminally differentiated effector memory CD45RA+ cells. Clones were read by immunoSEQ multiplex PCR, and TCRdb kept only the in-frame ones, dropping some. The table records around 2,000,000 clones, 90% to 95% of them present only once. The sequencing sample was made of naive CD8+ T cells from PBMCs. These receptors were collected from a man aged 18 to 30 in good health. Some clones in this sample may be carry-over from other donors' samples.

The CDR3 is CASSLRGTGAYEQYF. The CDR3 region has the DNA TGTGCCAGCAGCTTAAGGGGCACAGGGGCCTACGAGCAGTACTTC. The gene calls are TRBV11-3 and TRBJ2-7, with 7 positions matching TRBD1. The germline gives CDR1 SGHNT, CDR2 YENEEA. The V gene end was trimmed by 2 bases and the J gene end by 2 bases; junction bases not matched to a gene: 6. The CDR3 length is 15 residues.

Only one count was recorded for this clone. The chain couples TRBV28 to TRBJ2-5; 9 bases align to TRBD1. V lost 5 bases, J lost 4 bases, and 20 bases stayed unmatched. The CDR3 length is 19 residues. Germline CDR1 MDHEN, CDR2 SYDVKM. The CDR3 sequence is CASSPRFYAYRGLRETQYF. The CDR3 nucleotides are TGTGCCAGCAGTCCACGTTTTTATGCTTACAGGGGGCTGAGAGAGACCCAGTACTTC.

The rearrangement uses TRBV7-2 and TRBJ1-2; D is ambiguous. Germline values: CDR1 SGHTA, CDR2 FQGNSA. The CDR3 extends over 13 amino acids. Trimming left V 5 bases short and J 4 bases short, with 11 bases between. Here the CDR3 DNA reads TGTGCCAGCAGCCGCAGGCTGCTCTATGGCTACACCTTC. Translating it yields CASSRRLLYGYTF. Combining the CDR3 with reference TRBV7-2 and TRBJ1-2 gives the whole variable domain GAGVSQSPSNKVTEKGKDVELRCDPISGHTALYWYRQSLGQGLEFLIYFQGNSAPDKSGLPSDRFSAERTGGSVSTLTIQRTQQEDSAVYLCASSRRLLYGYTFGSGTRLTVV.

The gene calls are TRBV18 and TRBJ2-5, with 10 bases that match TRBD1. The J call may be faulty, since TRBJ2-7 better matches the DNA end. The length of the CDR3 is 17 residues. Germline V CDR1 and CDR2: KGHSH, LQKENI. CDR3 sequence (DNA): TGTGCCAGCTCACCATCGGGGACAGGGGCCAGCTCCTACGAGCAGTACTTC. Its translation is CASSPSGTGASSYEQYF.

Only a few counts were recorded for this clone. The rearrangement joins TRBV7-9 to TRBJ2-1, with D uncertain. The ends were cut back, 7 bases at V and 5 bases at J, with 6 bases in the middle. CDR3 length: 11 amino acids. The germline CDR1 and CDR2 sequences are SEHNR and FQNEAQ (reference sequence). As DNA, the CDR3 is TGTGCCAGCACCCATAACAATGAGCAGTTCTTC. The encoded protein is CASTHNNEQFF.

The chain has TRBV18 and TRBJ2-7; D remains unclear. The CDR3 is made up of 15 amino acids. V was shortened by 0 bases and J by 2 bases, with 11 bases between the two germline ends. In germline, CDR1 is KGHSH, CDR2 LQKENI. CDR3 in amino acids: CASSPPSKNPYEQYF. CDR3 DNA: TGTGCCAGCTCACCACCTAGCAAAAACCCCTACGAGCAGTACTTC.

This clone appeared a single time. This chain joins TRBV6-1 and TRBJ1-2; TRBD1 might be the D (5 bases). Trimming took 3 bases from V and 0 from J, leaving 14 bases between them. CDR3 length: 16 residues. From germline, CDR1 is MNHNS and CDR2 SASEGT. The CDR3, as DNA: TGTGCCAGCAGTGAGTTGAAGGGGCCCGCTAACTATGGCTACACCTTC. It is translated as CASSELKGPANYGYTF.

The chain recombines TRBV7-9 with TRBJ2-5; 9 nucleotides line up with TRBD2. J gave up 0 bases and V 4 bases, and 3 bases lay outside the gene matches. The germline V gene encodes CDR1 SEHNR and CDR2 FQNEAQ (reference sequence). This CDR3 has 15 amino acids. Written as DNA, the CDR3 is TGTGCCAGCAGCTCCCCTAGCGGGGACCAAGAGACCCAGTACTTC. The encoded protein is CASSSPSGDQETQYF. Full variable domain (rest looked up from reference TRBV7-9 and TRBJ2-5): DTGVSQNPRHKITKRGQNVTFRCDPISEHNRLYWYRQTLGQGPEFLTYFQNEAQLEKSRLLSDRFSAERPKGSFSTLEIQRTEQGDSAMYLCASSSPSGDQETQYFGPGTRLLVL.

V is TRBV15 and J is TRBJ1-5, with D perhaps matching TRBD1 (6 bases). Looked up from germline, CDR1 is LNHNV and CDR2 is YYDKDF (reference sequence). V lost 8 bases and J 5 bases, leaving 22 bases between the germline ends. The CDR3 loop spans 16 amino acids. CDR3 nucleotides: TGTGCCACCGGGGACATTCCCGGGTCTATCTATCAGCCCCAGCATTTT. Its protein is CATGDIPGSIYQPQHF.

The CDR3: CASSLLGEWETQYF. DNA of the CDR3: TGTGCCAGCAGTCTACTTGGGGAGTGGGAGACCCAGTACTTC. This chain joins TRBV27 and TRBJ2-5, with a weak D call TRBD2 (5 bases). This CDR3 is built from 14 residues. The V end was cut by 5 bases, the J end by 5 bases, with 15 bases between. From germline, CDR1 is MNHEY and CDR2 SMNVEV (reference sequence).

The sample holds one count of this clone. The V gene is TRBV5-1, the J gene TRBJ2-7; 11 nucleotides match TRBD2. The CDR3 runs 17 residues. The ends lost 4 bases at V and 2 bases at J; junction bases unmatched: 11. Per germline, CDR1 SGHRS and CDR2 YFSETQ. CDR3 in DNA: TGCGCCAGCAGCCCGGCGGTGGTAGCGGGAGGGCCCTACGAGCAGTACTTC. It encodes CASSPAVVAGGPYEQYF.

The CDR3 sequence is CASNQHTSVYNEQFF. The DNA of the CDR3 is TGTGCCAGCAATCAGCACACTAGCGTTTACAATGAGCAGTTCTTC. This chain joins TRBV9 and TRBJ2-1; 7 bases are a match to TRBD2. V shed 6 bases and J 4 bases; nucleotides not matched to a gene: 10. This CDR3 is built from 15 residues. CDR1 and CDR2 (germline): SGDLS, YYNGEE.

This chain joins TRBV4-3 and TRBJ1-4; D ambiguous. Trimming took 1 base from V and 4 from J, leaving 7 bases between them. The CDR3 runs to 14 residues. CDR1 and CDR2 (germline): LGHNA, YSLEER. The CDR3 bases are TGCGCCAGCAGCCAAGGGCAGTATAATGAAAAACTGTTTTTT. It translates to CASSQGQYNEKLFF.

This rearrangement joins TRBV28 to TRBJ1-1; no clear D. Germline V gene lookup returns CDR1 MDHEN and CDR2 SYDVKM. The CDR3 length is 13 residues. Trimming took off 5 bases at V and 1 base at J, with 8 bases between the two ends. CDR3 region: CASSPSGNTEAFF. CDR3 nucleotides: TGTGCCAGCAGTCCCTCGGGGAACACTGAAGCTTTCTTT.

This clone was seen a handful of times. V gene TRBV2 combines with J gene TRBJ1-2; no firm D call. CDR3 size: 14 residues. V gave up 6 bases and J gave up 4 bases, with 15 bases separating them. Germline loops: CDR1 SNHLY, CDR2 FYNNEI. In DNA, the CDR3 is TGTGCCAGCAGCGCTAGCCGGGGAAGCTATGGCTACACCTTC. Translating it yields CASSASRGSYGYTF.

As concerns this clone: One end of the junction is discordant with germline, which a read error may explain. The chain joins TRBV10-2 to TRBJ2-7, with D perhaps TRBD1 (6 bases). The CDR3 runs 13 residues. Germline CDR1 and CDR2: WSHSY and SAAADI. The CDR3 bases are TGCGCCAGCTGTGACAGGTACTCCTACGAGCAGTACTTC. Protein sequence: CASCDRYSYEQYF.

This clone occurred a few times. The chain links TRBV7-6 to TRBJ1-1; no clear D gene. The CDR3 is made up of 12 amino acids. Trimming shortened V by 2 bases and J by 7 bases, and 8 bases separated the two germline ends. The germline gives CDR1 SGHVS, CDR2 FNYEAQ. Written as DNA, the CDR3 is TGTGCCAGCAGCTTACGGCCGGGTGAAGCTTTCTTT. It translates to CASSLRPGEAFF.

V gene TRBV7-8 combines with J gene TRBJ2-7, with 12 bases fitting TRBD2. This CDR3 region has 21 residues. In germline, CDR1 is SGHVS, CDR2 FQNEAQ. V dropped 2 bases and J dropped 2; count of bases not matched to a gene: 19. The CDR3 reads CASSLKLSGPSLAGGAYEQYF. CDR3 nucleotides: TGTGCCAGCAGCTTAAAGCTATCCGGGCCATCACTAGCGGGAGGCGCCTACGAGCAGTACTTC.

In the case of this clone: Other DNA sequences within the sample encode an identical CDR3. V gene TRBV7-9 combines with J gene TRBJ1-5; unclear D gene. Deletions cut 4 bases from V and 1 base from J, with 8 bases between. This CDR3 spans 14 amino acids. In germline, CDR1 is SEHNR, CDR2 FQNEAQ (reference sequence). CDR3 DNA: TGTGCCAGCAGCTCCGGTGGCAGCAATCAGCCCCAGCATTTT. Translated, it gives CASSSGGSNQPQHF.

This clone has a single count. This chain uses TRBV14 with TRBJ1-2, with 11 bases matching TRBD1. Per the germline V gene, CDR1 is SGHDN and CDR2 is FVKESK. This CDR3 has 15 residues. Losses at the gene ends were 0 bases for V and 8 bases for J; bases not matched to a gene: 5. The CDR3 sequence: CASSQERTGGGGYTF. In DNA, the CDR3 is TGTGCCAGCAGCCAAGAGCGGACAGGGGGCGGAGGCTACACCTTC.

The rearrangement uses TRBV27 and TRBJ2-3, with a possible D match to TRBD1 (5 bases). The CDR3 runs 18 residues. Per the germline V gene, CDR1 is MNHEY and CDR2 is SMNVEV (reference sequence). Between the trimmed V and J ends, which lost 3 bases and 2 bases, there was a span of 21 bases. CDR3 bases: TGTGCCAGCAGTTTCCCCCTAGGGGTCAAATTTGACACAGATACGCAGTATTTT. Translated, it gives CASSFPLGVKFDTDTQYF.

In nucleotides, the CDR3 is TGTGCCTGGACCAGTCCTGGGACAGGGGGTAGATATAGCAATCAGCCCCAGCATTTT. Its protein is CAWTSPGTGGRYSNQPQHF. This chain connects TRBV30 to TRBJ1-5, with 11 bases identical to TRBD1. Germline CDR1 reads GTSNPN; CDR2 reads SVGIG (reference sequence). This CDR3 has 19 amino acids. The V gene end was trimmed by 4 bases and the J gene end by 0 bases; junction bases not matched to a gene: 14.